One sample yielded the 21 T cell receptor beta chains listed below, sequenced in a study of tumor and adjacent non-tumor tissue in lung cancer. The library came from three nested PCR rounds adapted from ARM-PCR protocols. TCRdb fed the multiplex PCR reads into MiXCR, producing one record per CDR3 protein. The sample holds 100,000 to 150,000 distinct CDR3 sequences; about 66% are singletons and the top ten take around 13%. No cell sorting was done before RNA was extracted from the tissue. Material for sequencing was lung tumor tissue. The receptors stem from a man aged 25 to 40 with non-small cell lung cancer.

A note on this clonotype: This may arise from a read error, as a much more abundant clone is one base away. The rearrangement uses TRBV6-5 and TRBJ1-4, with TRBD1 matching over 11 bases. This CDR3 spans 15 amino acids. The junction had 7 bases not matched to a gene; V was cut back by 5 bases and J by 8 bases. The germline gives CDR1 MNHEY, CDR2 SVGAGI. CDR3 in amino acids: CASSQVGTGGEKLFF. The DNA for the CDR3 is TGTGCCAGCAGTCAAGTCGGGACAGGGGGGGAAAAACTGTTTTTT.

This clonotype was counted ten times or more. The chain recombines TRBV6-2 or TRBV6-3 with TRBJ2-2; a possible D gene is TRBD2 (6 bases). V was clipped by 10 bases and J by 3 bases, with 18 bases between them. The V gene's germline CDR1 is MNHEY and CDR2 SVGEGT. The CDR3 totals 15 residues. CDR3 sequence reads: CANRKGLVDTGELFF. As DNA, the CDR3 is TGTGCCAACAGGAAGGGACTTGTAGACACCGGGGAGCTGTTTTTT.

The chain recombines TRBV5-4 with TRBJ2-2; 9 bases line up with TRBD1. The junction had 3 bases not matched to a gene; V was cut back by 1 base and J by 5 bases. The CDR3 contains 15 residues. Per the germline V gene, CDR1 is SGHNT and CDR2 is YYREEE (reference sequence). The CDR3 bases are TGTGCCAGCAGCTTGAGGGACAGGGTTACCGGGGAGCTGTTTTTT. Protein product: CASSLRDRVTGELFF.

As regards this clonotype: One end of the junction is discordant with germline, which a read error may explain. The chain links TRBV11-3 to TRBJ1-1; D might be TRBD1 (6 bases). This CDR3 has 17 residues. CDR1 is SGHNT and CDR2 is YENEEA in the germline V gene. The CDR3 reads CASSAYGQRARDTEAFF. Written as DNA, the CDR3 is TGTGCCAGCAGCGCGTATGGACAGAGGGCGCGGGACACTGAAGCCTTCTTT. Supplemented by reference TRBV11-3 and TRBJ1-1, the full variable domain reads EAGVVQSPRYKIIEKKQPVAFWCNPISGHNTLYWYLQNLGQGPELLIRYENEEAVDDSQLPKDRFSAERLKGVDSTLKIQPAELGDSAVYLCASSAYGQRARDTEAFFGQGTRLTVV.

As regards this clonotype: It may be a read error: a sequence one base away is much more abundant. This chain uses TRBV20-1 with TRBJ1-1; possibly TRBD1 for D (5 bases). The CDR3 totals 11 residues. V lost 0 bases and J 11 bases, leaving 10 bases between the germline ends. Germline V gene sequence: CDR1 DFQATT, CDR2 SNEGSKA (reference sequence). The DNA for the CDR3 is TGCAGTGCTAGAGATGTGGGGACGGCTTTCTTT. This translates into CSARDVGTAFF.

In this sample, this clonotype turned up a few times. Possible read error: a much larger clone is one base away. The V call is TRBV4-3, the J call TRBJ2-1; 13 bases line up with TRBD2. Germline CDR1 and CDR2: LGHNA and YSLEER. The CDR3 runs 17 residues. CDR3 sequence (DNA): TGCACCAGCAGCCAAGATCCAACTAGCGGGGGGGCTGATGAGCAGTTCTTC. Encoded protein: CTSSQDPTSGGADEQFF.

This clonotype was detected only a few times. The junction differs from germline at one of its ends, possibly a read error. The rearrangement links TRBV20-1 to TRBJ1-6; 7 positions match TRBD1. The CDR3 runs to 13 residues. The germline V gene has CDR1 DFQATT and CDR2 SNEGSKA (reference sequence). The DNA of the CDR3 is TGCAGTGCCGGGAGGGGGCCGGAGTCACCCCTCTACTTT. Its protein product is CSAGRGPESPLYF.

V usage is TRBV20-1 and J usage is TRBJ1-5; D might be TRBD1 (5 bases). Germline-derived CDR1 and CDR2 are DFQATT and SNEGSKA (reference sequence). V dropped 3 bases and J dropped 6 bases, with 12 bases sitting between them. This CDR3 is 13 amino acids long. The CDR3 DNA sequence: TGCAGTGCTAGTCACGGGGCGGCTCAGCCCCAGCATTTT. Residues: CSASHGAAQPQHF.

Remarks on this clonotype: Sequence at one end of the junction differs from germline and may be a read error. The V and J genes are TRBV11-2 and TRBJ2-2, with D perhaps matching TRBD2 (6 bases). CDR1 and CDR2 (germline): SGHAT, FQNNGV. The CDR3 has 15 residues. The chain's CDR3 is CASSLPPGAGGELIF. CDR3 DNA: TGTGCCAGCAGCCTGCCCCCAGGTGCTGGCGGGGAGCTGATTTTT.

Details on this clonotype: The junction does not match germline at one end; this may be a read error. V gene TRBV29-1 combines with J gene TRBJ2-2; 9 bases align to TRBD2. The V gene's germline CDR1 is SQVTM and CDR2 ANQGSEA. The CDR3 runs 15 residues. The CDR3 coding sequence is TGCAGCTTTGAAAGTAGCGGGAGAAAAACGGGGGAGCTGTTTTTT. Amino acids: CSFESSGRKTGELFF.

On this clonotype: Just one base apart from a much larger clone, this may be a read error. The CDR3 loop is CSVAGGAVGEKLFF. CDR3 coding DNA: TGCAGCGTTGCAGGGGGCGCGGTTGGTGAAAAACTGTTTTTT. This chain connects TRBV29-1 to TRBJ1-4, with 8 positions matching TRBD1. Germline trimming cut 4 bases from V and 7 bases from J; bases unmatched to any gene: 8. The CDR3 is made up of 14 amino acids. In germline, CDR1 is SQVTM, CDR2 ANQGSEA.

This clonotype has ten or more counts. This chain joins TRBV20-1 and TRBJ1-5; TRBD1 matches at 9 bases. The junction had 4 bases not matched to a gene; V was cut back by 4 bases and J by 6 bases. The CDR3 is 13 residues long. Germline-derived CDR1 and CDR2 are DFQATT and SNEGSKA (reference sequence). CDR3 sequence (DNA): TGCAGTGCTACTACAGGGGGCACTCAGCCCCAGCATTTT. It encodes CSATTGGTQPQHF.

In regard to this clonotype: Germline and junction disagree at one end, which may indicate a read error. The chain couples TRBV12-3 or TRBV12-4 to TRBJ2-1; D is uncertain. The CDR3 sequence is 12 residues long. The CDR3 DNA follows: TGTGTCAGCAGTTCCTCCCCGTTCGAGCAGTTCTTC. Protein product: CVSSSSPFEQFF.

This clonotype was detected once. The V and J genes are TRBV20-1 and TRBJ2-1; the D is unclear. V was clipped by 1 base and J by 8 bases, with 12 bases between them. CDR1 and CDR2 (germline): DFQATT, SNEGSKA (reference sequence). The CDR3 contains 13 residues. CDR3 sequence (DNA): TGCAGTGCTAGAGGAGGAGTCCGGGATGAGCAGTTCTTC. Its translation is CSARGGVRDEQFF.

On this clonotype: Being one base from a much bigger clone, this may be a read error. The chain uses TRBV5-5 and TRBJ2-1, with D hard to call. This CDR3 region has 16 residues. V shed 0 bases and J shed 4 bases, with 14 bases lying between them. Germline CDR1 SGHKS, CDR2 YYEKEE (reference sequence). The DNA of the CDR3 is TGTGCCAGCAGCTTGGGTTTTGGACGGGTATACAATGAGCAGTTCTTC. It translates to CASSLGFGRVYNEQFF.

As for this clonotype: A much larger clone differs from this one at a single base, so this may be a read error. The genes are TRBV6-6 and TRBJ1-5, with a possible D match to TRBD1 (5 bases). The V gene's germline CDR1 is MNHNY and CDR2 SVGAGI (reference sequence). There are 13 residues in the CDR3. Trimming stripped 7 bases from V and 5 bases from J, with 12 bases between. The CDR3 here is CASMGGGDQPQHF. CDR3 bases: TGTGCCAGCATGGGGGGAGGAGATCAGCCCCAGCATTTT.

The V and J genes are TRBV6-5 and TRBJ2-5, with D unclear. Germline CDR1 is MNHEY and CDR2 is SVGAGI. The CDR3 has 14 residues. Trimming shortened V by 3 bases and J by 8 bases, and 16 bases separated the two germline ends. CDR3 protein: CASSYDGTIDTQYF. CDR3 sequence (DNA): TGTGCCAGCAGTTATGACGGCACTATAGATACCCAGTACTTC.

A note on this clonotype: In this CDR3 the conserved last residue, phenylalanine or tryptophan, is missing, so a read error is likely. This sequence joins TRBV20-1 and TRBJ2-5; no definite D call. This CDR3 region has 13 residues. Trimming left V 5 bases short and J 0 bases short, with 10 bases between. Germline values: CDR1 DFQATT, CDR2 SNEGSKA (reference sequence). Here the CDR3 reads CSAVRPYQETQYS. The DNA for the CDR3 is TGCAGTGCTGTTAGACCGTACCAAGAGACCCAGTACTCA.

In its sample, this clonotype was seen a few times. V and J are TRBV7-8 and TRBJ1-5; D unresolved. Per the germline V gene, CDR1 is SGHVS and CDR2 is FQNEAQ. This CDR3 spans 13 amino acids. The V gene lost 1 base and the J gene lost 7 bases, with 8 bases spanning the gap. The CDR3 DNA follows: TGTGCCAGCAGCTTAGTCATTGGACAGCCCCAGCATTTT. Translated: CASSLVIGQPQHF.

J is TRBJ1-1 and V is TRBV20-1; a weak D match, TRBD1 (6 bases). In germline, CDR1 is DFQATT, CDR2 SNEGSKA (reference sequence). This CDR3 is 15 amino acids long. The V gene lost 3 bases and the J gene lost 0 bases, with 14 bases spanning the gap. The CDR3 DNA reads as TGCAGTGCTAGGCTTCGGGGGGCACTGAACACTGAAGCTTTCTTT. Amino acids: CSARLRGALNTEAFF.

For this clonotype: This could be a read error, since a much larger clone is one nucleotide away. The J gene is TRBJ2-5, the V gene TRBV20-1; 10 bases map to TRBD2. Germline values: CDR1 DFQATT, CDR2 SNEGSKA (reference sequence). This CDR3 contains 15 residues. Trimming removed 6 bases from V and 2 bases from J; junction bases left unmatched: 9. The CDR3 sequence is CSAREKRGGQETQYF. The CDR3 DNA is TGCAGTGCCAGGGAGAAGCGGGGGGGACAAGAGACCCAGTACTTC.